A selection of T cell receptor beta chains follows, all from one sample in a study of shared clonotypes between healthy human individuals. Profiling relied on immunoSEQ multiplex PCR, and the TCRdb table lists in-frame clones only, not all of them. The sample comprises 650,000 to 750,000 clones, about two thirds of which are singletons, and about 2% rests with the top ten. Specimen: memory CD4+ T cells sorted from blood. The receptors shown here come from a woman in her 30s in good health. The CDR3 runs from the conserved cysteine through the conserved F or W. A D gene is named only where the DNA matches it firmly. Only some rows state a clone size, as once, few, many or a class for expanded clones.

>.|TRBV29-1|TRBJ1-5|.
CSVSGGSIGSNQPQHF
TGCAGCGTTTCAGGCGGGAGTATCGGAAGCAATCAGCCCCAGCATTTT
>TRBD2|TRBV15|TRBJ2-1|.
CATSRDRVSGREEQFF
TGTGCCACCAGCAGAGATCGTGTCAGCGGGAGGGAGGAGCAGTTCTTC
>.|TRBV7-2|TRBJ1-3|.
CASSRGPSGNTIYF
TGTGCCAGCAGCCGAGGGCCCTCTGGAAACACCATATATTTT
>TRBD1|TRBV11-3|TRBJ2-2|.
CASSSPGTGDTGELFF
TGTGCCAGCAGCTCCCCCGGGACAGGGGACACCGGGGAGCTGTTTTTT
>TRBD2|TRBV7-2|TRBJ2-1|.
CASSPGRGSDEQFF
TGTGCCAGCAGCCCCGGGCGGGGGAGTGATGAGCAGTTCTTC
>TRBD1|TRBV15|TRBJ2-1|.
CATSRGQGGGNEQFF
TGTGCCACCAGCAGGGGACAGGGTGGGGGCAATGAGCAGTTCTTC
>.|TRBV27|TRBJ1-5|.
CASSLFPRDQPQHF
TGTGCCAGCAGTTTATTCCCCAGGGATCAGCCCCAGCATTTT
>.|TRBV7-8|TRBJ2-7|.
CASSLVGQGRAYEQYF
TGTGCCAGCAGCTTGGTGGGTCAAGGCCGGGCCTACGAGCAGTACTTC
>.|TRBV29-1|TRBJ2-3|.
CSVGRVADTQYF
TGCAGCGTTGGAAGGGTGGCAGATACGCAGTATTTT
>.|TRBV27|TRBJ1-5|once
CASSLGRAQPQHF
TGTGCCAGCAGTTTAGGGAGGGCCCAGCCCCAGCATTTT
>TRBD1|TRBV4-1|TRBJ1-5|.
CASSLGTANNQPQHF
TGCGCCAGCAGCCTGGGGACAGCAAACAATCAGCCCCAGCATTTT
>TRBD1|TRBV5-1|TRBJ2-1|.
CASSFTGTGKVNEQFF
TGCGCCAGCAGCTTTACCGGGACAGGGAAGGTCAATGAGCAGTTCTTC
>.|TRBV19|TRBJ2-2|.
CASKNNRALFYQNTGELFF
TGTGCCAGTAAGAATAACAGGGCCCTATTCTATCAGAACACCGGGGAGCTGTTTTTT
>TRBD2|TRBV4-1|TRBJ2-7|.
CASSQESGSGRNEQYF
TGCGCCAGCAGCCAAGAATCAGGTAGCGGGAGAAACGAGCAGTACTTC
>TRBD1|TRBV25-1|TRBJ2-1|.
CASSRTGALWNEQFF
TGTGCCAGCAGCAGAACAGGGGCTTTATGGAATGAGCAGTTCTTC
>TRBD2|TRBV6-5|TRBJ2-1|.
CASGRTSGSNEQFF
TGTGCCAGCGGCCGGACTAGCGGGAGTAATGAGCAGTTCTTC
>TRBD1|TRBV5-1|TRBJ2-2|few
CASSLTGTGPGELFF
TGCGCCAGCAGCTTGACCGGGACAGGGCCCGGGGAGCTGTTTTTT
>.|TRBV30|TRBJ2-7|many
CAGWDMSYEQYF
TGTGCCGGGTGGGACATGTCCTACGAGCAGTACTTC
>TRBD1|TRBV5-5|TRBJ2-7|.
CASSFTFSTRDSLYEQYF
TGTGCCAGCAGCTTTACCTTCTCGACCCGGGACAGCCTCTACGAGCAGTACTTC
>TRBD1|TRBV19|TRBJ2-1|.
CASSIESGTGGYNEQFF
TGTGCCAGTAGTATAGAGTCCGGAACAGGGGGCTACAATGAGCAGTTCTTC
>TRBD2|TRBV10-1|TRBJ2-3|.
CASNIAGPSQDTQYF
TGCGCCAGTAACATAGCGGGACCAAGTCAAGATACGCAGTATTTT
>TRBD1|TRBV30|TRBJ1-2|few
CACPKGAVNYGYTF
TGTGCCTGCCCCAAGGGGGCAGTTAACTATGGCTACACCTTC
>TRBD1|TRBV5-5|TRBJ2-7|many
CASSFFFSGQSRYEQYF
TGTGCCAGCAGCTTTTTCTTTTCGGGACAGAGCCGATACGAGCAGTACTTC
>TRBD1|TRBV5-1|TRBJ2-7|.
CASRDGRGQGAATYEQYF
TGCGCCAGCAGAGATGGGAGAGGACAGGGGGCCGCAACCTACGAGCAGTACTTC
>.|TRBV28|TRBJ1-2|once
CASTPTATIYGYTF
TGTGCCAGCACCCCGACCGCGACCATATATGGCTACACCTTC
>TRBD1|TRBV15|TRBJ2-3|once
CATRQGAPSGTQYF
TGTGCCACCAGACAGGGGGCTCCCAGTGGGACGCAGTATTTT
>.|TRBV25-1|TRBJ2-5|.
CASSEDSQETQYF
TGTGCCAGCAGTGAGGACAGCCAAGAGACCCAGTACTTC
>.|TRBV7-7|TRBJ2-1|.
CASSPRVIYNEQFF
TGTGCCAGCAGCCCAAGGGTTATATACAATGAGCAGTTCTTC
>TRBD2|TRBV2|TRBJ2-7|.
CASEAGSSGREYF
TGTGCCAGCGAGGCGGGGTCTAGCGGGAGAGAGTACTTC